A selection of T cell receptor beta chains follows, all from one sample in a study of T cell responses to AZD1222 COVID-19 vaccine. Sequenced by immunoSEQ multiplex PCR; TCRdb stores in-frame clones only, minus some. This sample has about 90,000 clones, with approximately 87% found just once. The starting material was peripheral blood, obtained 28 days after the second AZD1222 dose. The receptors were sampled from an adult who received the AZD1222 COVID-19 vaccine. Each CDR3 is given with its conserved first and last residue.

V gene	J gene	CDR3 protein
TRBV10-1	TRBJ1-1	CASSESGRAESGAFF
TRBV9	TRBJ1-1	CASSLEAMNTEAFF
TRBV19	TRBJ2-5	CASRPRGEETQYF
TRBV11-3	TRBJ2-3	CASSPGTAYGTDTQYF
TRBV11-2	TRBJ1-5	CASSLGQGGNQPQHF
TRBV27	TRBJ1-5	CASRLGQGNQPQHF
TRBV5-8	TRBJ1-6	CASSFLWLSPLHF
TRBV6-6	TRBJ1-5	CASSFPGTRDQPQHF
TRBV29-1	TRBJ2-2	CSVVNTGELFF
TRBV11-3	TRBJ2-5	CASSLDSPGKETQYF
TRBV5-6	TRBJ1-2	CASSRLTASWGYTF
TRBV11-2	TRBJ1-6	CASSLWQRDSNSPLHF
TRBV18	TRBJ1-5	CASSPTQGNNQPQHF
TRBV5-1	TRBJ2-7	CASSLGGGASPYF
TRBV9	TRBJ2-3	CASSASTDTQYF
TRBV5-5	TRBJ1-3	CASLGGASSGNTIYF
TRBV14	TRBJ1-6	CASSQDAPRAYNSPLHF
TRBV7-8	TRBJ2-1	CASSLEGHNEQFF
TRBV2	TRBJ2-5	CASNPTGAGETQYF
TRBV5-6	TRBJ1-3	CASSSQGAGNTIYF
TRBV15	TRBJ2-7	CATSRDGTGNFYEQYF
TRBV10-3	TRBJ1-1	CAISWTENTEAFF
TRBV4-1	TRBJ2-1	CASSPSSYNEQFF
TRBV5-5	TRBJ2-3	CASSLTDFSTDTQYF
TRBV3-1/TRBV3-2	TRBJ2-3	CASSPRAREYF
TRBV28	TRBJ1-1	CASSLMVMNTEAFF
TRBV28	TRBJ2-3	CASSLPSGSYADTQYF
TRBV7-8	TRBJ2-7	CASSLAPWGDEQYF
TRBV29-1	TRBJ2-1	CSVTGTSGVYEQFF
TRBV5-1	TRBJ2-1	CASSLAGLPYNEQFF
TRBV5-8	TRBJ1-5	CASIPFKGSGQPQHF
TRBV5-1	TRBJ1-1	CASSIRQGSLPEAFF
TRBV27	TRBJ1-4	CASSPGFDEKLFF
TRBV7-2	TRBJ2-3	CASSLAGISTDTQYF
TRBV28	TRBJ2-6	CASSLWGVSRVPGANVLTF
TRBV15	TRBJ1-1	CATSRDGYLGTEAFF
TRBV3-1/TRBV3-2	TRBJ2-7	CASSQASEQYF
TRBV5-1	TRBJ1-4	CASSVREGFNEKLFF
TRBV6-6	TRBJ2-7	CASSYSRDRGGEQYF
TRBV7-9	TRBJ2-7	CASDLGGFGSYEQYF
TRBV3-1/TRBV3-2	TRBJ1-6	CASSQETGYNSPLHF
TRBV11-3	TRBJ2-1	CASSPTLNLQWAQFF
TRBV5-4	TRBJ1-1	CASSPWGGQGAEAFF
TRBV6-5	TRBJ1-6	CASTGGGGSPLHF